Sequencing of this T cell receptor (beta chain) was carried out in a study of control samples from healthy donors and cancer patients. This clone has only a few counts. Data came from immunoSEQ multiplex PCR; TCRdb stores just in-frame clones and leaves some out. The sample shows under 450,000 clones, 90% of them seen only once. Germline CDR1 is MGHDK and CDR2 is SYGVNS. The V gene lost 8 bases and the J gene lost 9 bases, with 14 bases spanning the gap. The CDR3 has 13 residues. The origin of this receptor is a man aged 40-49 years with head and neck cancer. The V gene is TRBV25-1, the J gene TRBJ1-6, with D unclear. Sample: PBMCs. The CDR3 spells CASRPIGVSPLHF. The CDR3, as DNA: TGTGCCAGCCGGCCCATTGGGGTTTCACCCCTCCACTTT. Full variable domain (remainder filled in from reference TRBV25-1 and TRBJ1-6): EADIYQTPRYLVIGTGKKITLECSQTMGHDKMYWYQQDPGMELHLIHYSYGVNSTEKGDLSSESTVSRIRTEHFPLTLESARPSHTSQYLCASRPIGVSPLHFGNGTRLTVT.